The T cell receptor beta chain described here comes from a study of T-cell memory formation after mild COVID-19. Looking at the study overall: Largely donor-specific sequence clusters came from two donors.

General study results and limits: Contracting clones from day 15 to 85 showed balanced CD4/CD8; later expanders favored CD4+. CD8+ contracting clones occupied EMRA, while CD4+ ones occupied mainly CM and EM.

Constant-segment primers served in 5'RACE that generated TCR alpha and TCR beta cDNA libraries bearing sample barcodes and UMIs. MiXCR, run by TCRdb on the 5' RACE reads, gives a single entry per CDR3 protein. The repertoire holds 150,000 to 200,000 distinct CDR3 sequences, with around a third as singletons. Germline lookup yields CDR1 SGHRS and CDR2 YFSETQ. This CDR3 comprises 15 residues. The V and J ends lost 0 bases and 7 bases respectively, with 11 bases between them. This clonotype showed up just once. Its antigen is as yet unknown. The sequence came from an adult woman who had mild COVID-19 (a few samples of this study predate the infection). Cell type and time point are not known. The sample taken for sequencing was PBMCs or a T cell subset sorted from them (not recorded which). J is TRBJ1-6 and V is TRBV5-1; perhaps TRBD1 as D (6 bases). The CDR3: CASSLDKGGNSPLHF. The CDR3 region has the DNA TGCGCCAGCAGCTTGGACAAGGGGGGAAATTCACCCCTCCACTTT.